This T cell receptor beta chain was documented in a study of cytomegalovirus exposure and HLA in healthy donors. V was shortened by 8 bases and J by 3 bases, with 17 bases between the two germline ends. CDR3 length: 14 residues. Germline V lookup: CDR1 SQVTM, CDR2 ANQGSEA. Primers included in the PCR were 60 Vbeta and 13 Jbeta primers. The repertoire was sequenced with immunoSEQ multiplex PCR; TCRdb's copy has only in-frame clones and lacks some. Of 110,000 or so clones in the sample, 82% were seen once. Sample: PBMCs. This chain links TRBV29-1 with TRBJ2-1; TRBD2 might be the D (5 bases). The clonotype was recovered from a young woman in good health and CMV-seronegative. CDR3 in amino acids: CSSGSDQDYNEQFF. The CDR3 nucleotides are TGCAGCTCTGGTAGCGACCAGGACTACAATGAGCAGTTCTTC.